This T cell receptor beta chain stems from a study of OX40 agonist ivuxolimab in advanced cancers. Study-wide background: Partial responses were seen in three patients, one with hepatocellular carcinoma and two with cutaneous melanoma. Broader study findings: On average, CD8+ T cells showed a greater number of expanded clones than CD4+.

This clone has only a few counts. The antigen remains unidentified. Trimming shortened V by 6 bases and J by 4 bases, and 9 bases separated the two germline ends. Germline CDR1 and CDR2: MRHNA and SNTAGT. The CDR3 is 12 residues long. Assay used: immunoSEQ multiplex PCR; TCRdb lists only in-frame clones, some missing. The sample comprises approximately 33,000 clones, around nine tenths of which are singletons, and about 8.2% rests with the top ten. The rearrangement uses TRBV6-4 and TRBJ1-2, with D perhaps TRBD1 (5 bases). This TCR was sampled from an adult with an advanced solid tumor such as melanoma, head and neck, liver or kidney cancer. The starting material was CD4+ or CD8+ T cells sorted from blood, obtained in a trial of the OX40 agonist ivuxolimab. CDR3 coding DNA: TGTGCCAGCAGAAGTCAGGGCTATGGCTACACCTTC. As protein: CASRSQGYGYTF.